The text below deals with one TCR beta chain. This entry comes from a study of cytomegalovirus exposure and HLA in healthy donors. Per germline, CDR1 MDHEN and CDR2 SYDVKM. V was clipped by 6 bases and J by 3 bases; unmatched bases: 6. This CDR3 is built from 14 residues. PCR used 60 Vbeta primers and 13 Jbeta primers. Original processing methods: Unique TCR beta chains numbered 60 million to 100 million in a later analysis, with some 9.9 million shared. Produced via immunoSEQ multiplex PCR; TCRdb's table is partial and in-frame only. V, J and clone size are taken as reported in that table, and D and trimming were inferred from the DNA itself. The sample yields 200,000 to 250,000 clones, approximately 82% seen once.

The chain is built from TRBV28 and TRBJ1-2; 8 bases line up with TRBD1. The receptor was isolated from a woman in her thirties or forties in good health and CMV-seronegative. Input material: PBMCs. CDR3 bases: TGTGCCAGCAGCTCCGGGACAGGAGACTATGGCTACACCTTC. The encoded protein is CASSSGTGDYGYTF.